One sample yielded the 8 T cell receptor beta chains listed below, sequenced in a study of blood T cell repertoires in COVID-19. Sequencing used immunoSEQ multiplex PCR; TCRdb keeps in-frame clones, though not all of them. The sample includes 100,000 to 120,000 clones, less than 85% seen only once; the top ten take 1.8%. Sequenced material: peripheral blood. These receptors originate from a woman aged 40 to 55 with acute or convalescent COVID-19.

The chain uses TRBV6-5 and TRBJ2-2; the match to TRBD1 covers 8 bases. J was trimmed by 6 bases and V by 7 bases; bases with no gene match: 10. The CDR3 runs to 15 residues. Germline V gene data show CDR1 as MNHEY and CDR2 as SVGAGI. As DNA, the CDR3 is TGTGCCAGCAACCACCGGGACAGGCCGCCCGGGGAGCTGTTTTTT. Residues: CASNHRDRPPGELFF.

V and J are TRBV7-2 and TRBJ2-1; D perhaps matches TRBD1 (6 bases). The germline CDR1 and CDR2 sequences are SGHTA and FQGNSA. The CDR3 length is 15 residues. The V end lost 3 bases, the J end lost 12 bases, and 21 bases lay between the germline ends. CDR3 sequence: CASSFVTRQGSGQFF. CDR3 DNA sequence: TGTGCCAGCAGCTTTGTCACCCGGCAGGGGAGTGGGCAGTTCTTC.

This clone is a singleton in its sample. This chain uses TRBV28 with TRBJ1-2; no firm D call. CDR1 is MDHEN and CDR2 is SYDVKM in the germline V gene. The CDR3 loop spans 13 amino acids. Trimming removed 5 bases from V and 6 bases from J, with 13 bases in between. The CDR3 region is CASSPRIRDGYTF. CDR3 DNA: TGTGCCAGCAGTCCCCGAATCCGGGATGGCTACACCTTC.

As DNA, the CDR3 is TGTGCCAGCGCTGGTTCGACAGTTGGCTACACCTTC. This sequence encodes CASAGSTVGYTF. The J gene is TRBJ1-2, the V gene TRBV12-3 or TRBV12-4; possibly TRBD1 for D (5 bases). This CDR3 spans 12 amino acids. Between the trimmed V and J ends, which lost 8 bases and 7 bases, there was a span of 14 bases.

This chain joins TRBV7-3 and TRBJ2-5; 7 bases agree with TRBD2. This CDR3 has 15 residues. Germline CDR1 is SGHTA and CDR2 is FQGTGA. V dropped 2 bases and J dropped 5; count of bases not matched to a gene: 8. Here the CDR3 DNA reads TGTGCCAGCAGCTTAGTCGGATCCGGGGGGGAGACCCAGTACTTC. Translating gives CASSLVGSGGETQYF. Variable domain in full (rest from reference TRBV7-3 and TRBJ2-5): GAGVSQTPSNKVTEKGKYVELRCDPISGHTALYWYRQSLGQGPEFLIYFQGTGAADDSGLPNDRFFAVRPEGSVSTLKIQRTERGDSAVYLCASSLVGSGGETQYFGPGTRLLVL.

The chain carries TRBV7-9 and TRBJ2-2; D is undetermined. The CDR3 totals 12 residues. Germline loops: CDR1 SEHNR, CDR2 FQNEAQ (reference sequence). The V gene lost 5 bases and the J gene lost 7 bases, with 8 bases spanning the gap. The CDR3 nucleotides are TGTGCCAGCAGCCCGCCGGGCGGGGAGCTGTTTTTT. Its translation: CASSPPGGELFF.

The chain is built from TRBV7-9 and TRBJ1-5; D is ambiguous. The V gene lost 6 bases and the J gene lost 3 bases, with 12 bases spanning the gap. The CDR3 sequence is 14 residues long. Looked up from germline, CDR1 is SEHNR and CDR2 is FQNEAQ (reference sequence). CDR3 in DNA: TGTGCCAGCAGTTCGGGATCTTTCAATCAGCCCCAGCATTTT. Translation: CASSSGSFNQPQHF.

The V and J genes are TRBV28 and TRBJ1-5; weak D call: TRBD1 (5 bases). CDR3 length equals 16 residues. The V gene lost 3 bases and the J gene lost 0 bases, with 12 bases spanning the gap. Germline values: CDR1 MDHEN, CDR2 SYDVKM. For the CDR3, the DNA is TGTGCCAGCAGTTTTTCAGGGATCCCTAGCAATCAGCCCCAGCATTTT. This sequence encodes CASSFSGIPSNQPQHF.